This T cell receptor (beta chain) originates from a study of blood T cell repertoires in COVID-19. At the level of the study: COVID-19 samples, acute and convalescent, were from the United States, Italy and Spain. Sources were T cells, B-cell-depleted T cells, or PBMCs; the material itself was cDNA or gDNA.

Assay: immunoSEQ multiplex PCR; the TCRdb copy retains only in-frame clones and omits some. The sample yields some 200,000 clones, about 86% seen once. This clonotype was obtained from a man between 18 and 35 years old with active or convalescent COVID-19. Sample: peripheral blood.

CDR3 bases: TGTGCCAGCAGTCTCCTCCTAGCGGGAGTCTACGAGCAGTACTTC. Encoded protein: CASSLLLAGVYEQYF. V and J are TRBV27 and TRBJ2-7, with 10 bases aligning to TRBD2. Germline V lookup: CDR1 MNHEY, CDR2 SMNVEV (reference sequence). V gave up 5 bases and J gave up 3 bases; unmatched junction bases: 7. The CDR3 covers 15 residues.